This TCR beta chain was captured in a study of blood T cell repertoires in COVID-19. Study as a whole: The origin of the acute and convalescent COVID-19 samples was the United States, Italy and Spain. From T cells, B-cell-depleted T cells, or PBMCs came the material, which was cDNA or gDNA.

The CDR3 is 16 residues long. CDR1 and CDR2 from the germline V gene are SEHNR and FQNEAQ (reference sequence). V was clipped by 3 bases and J by 4 bases, with 15 bases between them. Original processing notes: Quantification of nucleated cells was approximated via reference gene primer amplification. The repertoire was sequenced with immunoSEQ multiplex PCR; TCRdb's copy has only in-frame clones and lacks some. That table furnishes V, J and clone size, whereas the DNA furnished D and trimming. In the table there are roughly 98,000 clones, 82% of which are singletons. Sequenced input: peripheral blood. The rearrangement joins TRBV7-9 to TRBJ2-2; maybe TRBD1 (6 bases). The receptor was derived from a man aged 70 or older with active or convalescent COVID-19. In DNA, the CDR3 is TGTGCCAGCAGCTTTCAACCTAGGACAGTCACCGGGGAGCTGTTTTTT. It is translated as CASSFQPRTVTGELFF.